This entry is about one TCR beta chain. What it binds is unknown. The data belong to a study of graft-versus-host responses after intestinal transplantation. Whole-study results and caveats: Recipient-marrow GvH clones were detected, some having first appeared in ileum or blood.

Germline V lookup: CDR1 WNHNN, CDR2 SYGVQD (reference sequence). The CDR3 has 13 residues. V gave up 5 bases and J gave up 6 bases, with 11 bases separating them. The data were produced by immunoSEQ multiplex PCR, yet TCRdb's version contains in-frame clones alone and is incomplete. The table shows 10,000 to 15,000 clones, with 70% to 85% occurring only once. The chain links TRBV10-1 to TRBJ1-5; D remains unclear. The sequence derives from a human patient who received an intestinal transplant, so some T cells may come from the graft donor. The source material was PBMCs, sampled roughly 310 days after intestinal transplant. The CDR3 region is CASSSGLGQPQHF. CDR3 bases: TGCGCCAGCAGTTCGGGGTTAGGTCAGCCCCAGCATTTT.